The present TCR beta chain was sequenced within a study of T cells after posttransplantation cyclophosphamide. Study-wide results and caveats: Skin or GI-infiltrating T cells shared few TRB sequences with blood. After PTCy, TRB diversity resembled that of CNI/methotrexate controls. Later post-transplant blood repertoires were often dominated by donor CD8+ memory clones.

The related graft donor's blood sample was taken on the day of bone marrow donation. This clone has at least ten counts. Its antigen remains unknown. CDR1 and CDR2 from the germline V gene are SGHTS and YDEGEE. Deletions cut 0 bases from V and 0 bases from J, with 13 bases between. The CDR3 has 17 amino acids. Method: immunoSEQ multiplex PCR; TCRdb's copy keeps in-frame clones and lacks some. The sample counts fewer than 40,000 clones, none seen once; the ten largest own roughly 6.7%. The sequenced sample consisted of PBMCs. The J gene is TRBJ2-1, the V gene TRBV5-8; D gene uncertain. This TCR was recovered from a woman aged 45 to 65 in good health and a related stem cell transplant donor. The CDR3 DNA is TGTGCCAGCAGCTTGGCCAAGACGGCGGACTCCTACAATGAGCAGTTCTTC. Encoded protein: CASSLAKTADSYNEQFF.